The subject of this entry is one TCR beta chain. The target antigen is unknown. The sequenced template was cDNA made from the entire isolated RNA. The protocol was immunoSEQ multiplex PCR, while the TCRdb copy is restricted to in-frame clones and leaves out a portion. The sample yields about 650,000 clones, roughly 12% seen once. The source of the sample is a study of beta chain features in type 1 diabetes. Overall study results and limits: All four CD4+ subsets of Type 1 diabetes patients contained TCRB CDR3s that were moderately but significantly shorter. VDJ junctions in type 1 diabetes patients carried more deletions and fewer insertions. Reads derived from cDNA could over-represent cells showing high TCR expression.

With 0 bases removed from V and 2 bases from J, the gap between germline ends came to 8 bases. In germline, CDR1 is ENHRY, CDR2 SYGVKD. The length of the CDR3 is 14 residues. CD45RO/CCR7/CD25/CD127/CD95/CD27 separated CD4+ naive, central memory, regulatory and stem cell-like memory cells by sorting. This TCR was sampled from a man aged 25 to 40 with type 1 diabetes. The sequenced material came from naive CD4+ T cells from blood. This sequence joins TRBV10-3 and TRBJ2-7, with a possible D match to TRBD1 (6 bases). CDR3 coding DNA: TGTGCCATCAGTGAGTCCAGGGGCGCCTACGAGCAGTACTTC. Translated, it gives CAISESRGAYEQYF.